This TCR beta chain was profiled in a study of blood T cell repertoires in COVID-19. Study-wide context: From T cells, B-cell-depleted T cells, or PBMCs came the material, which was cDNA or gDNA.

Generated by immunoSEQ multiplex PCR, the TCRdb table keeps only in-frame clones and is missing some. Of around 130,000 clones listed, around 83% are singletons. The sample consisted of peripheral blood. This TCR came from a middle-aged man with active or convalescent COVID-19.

The DNA for the CDR3 is TGTGCCACCAGTGAAGGAGTTGGAGGTGAAGCTTTCTTT. Residues: CATSEGVGGEAFF. The genes are TRBV24-1 and TRBJ1-1; D uncertain. The CDR3 sequence is 13 residues long. CDR1 and CDR2 (germline): KGHDR, SFDVKD. V lost 4 bases and J 7 bases, leaving 12 bases between the germline ends.